Below, 15 T cell receptor beta chains from the same sample are listed, as sequenced in a study of Ad26.COV2.S vaccination and SARS-CoV-2 variants (dated by TCRdb to 2020 to 2022). Library method: the immunoSEQ multiplex PCR assay. The table comes from immuneACCESS by way of TCRdb, which keeps in-frame sequences with V and J called. Part of the clones is missing from these tables; in studies checked, under half for an unresolved V gene and the rest for unknown reasons. The sample profile shows 240,000 or so clones; 70% to 90% of them were found once. The ten most abundant clones make up roughly 10% of the sample. This specimen's treatment or condition label, interpreted: roughly 20 received Ad26.COV2.S at low or high dose, single or two shots; roughly five received placebo; per-sample allocation not given. Repertoires of vaccine and placebo recipients were sequenced from samples collected on day 63 after the first injection.

Sequencing used peripheral blood, obtained in a trial of Ad26.COV2.S vaccine versus placebo. These receptors came from a person between 18 and 60 years old who received the Ad26.COV2.S COVID-19 vaccine or a placebo.

The chain joins TRBV4-3 to TRBJ2-5, with 10 bases matching TRBD1. The CDR3 loop spans 15 amino acids. The junction had 3 bases not matched to a gene; V was cut back by 1 base and J by 4 bases. Germline CDR1 and CDR2: LGHNA and YSLEER. CDR3 sequence: CASSQGRDRGETQYF. The CDR3, as DNA: TGCGCCAGCAGCCAAGGCCGGGACAGGGGAGAGACCCAGTACTTC.

This chain uses TRBV11-3 with TRBJ2-3; 11 bases fit TRBD1. V dropped 1 base and J dropped 4; count of bases not matched to a gene: 4. There are 16 residues in the CDR3. Germline assignment: CDR1 SGHNT and CDR2 YENEEA. The CDR3 nucleotides are TGTGCCAGCAGCTTAGGTGGGACAGGGGGGCCAGATACGCAGTATTTT. It is translated as CASSLGGTGGPDTQYF.

The rearrangement links TRBV5-4 to TRBJ1-3; D call uncertain. The germline CDR1 and CDR2 sequences are SGHNT and YYREEE (reference sequence). This CDR3 comprises 13 residues. Trimming left V 1 base short and J 2 bases short, with 4 bases between. CDR3 nucleotides: TGTGCCAGCAGCTTGTCAGCTGGAAACACCATATATTTT. This sequence encodes CASSLSAGNTIYF.

Details on this clone: The same CDR3 can be traced to other DNA sequences in this sample. The CDR3, as DNA: TGTGCCAGCAGCCTAGGCTTTTCTGGAAACACCATATATTTT. It specifies CASSLGFSGNTIYF. The V and J genes are TRBV28 and TRBJ1-3; D not certain. Germline V gene data show CDR1 as MDHEN and CDR2 as SYDVKM. V shed 6 bases and J shed 1 base, with 10 bases lying between them. CDR3 length: 14 residues.

The chain uses TRBV11-2 and TRBJ1-6; 8 bases match TRBD1. Looked up from germline, CDR1 is SGHAT and CDR2 is FQNNGV. The CDR3 totals 16 residues. After removal of 2 bases from V and 10 bases from J, the junction contained 10 bases not matched to a gene. The CDR3 nucleotides are TGTGCCAGCAGCTTATCAATGGGACAGGCGGGGTCACCCCTCCACTTT. As protein: CASSLSMGQAGSPLHF.

This sequence joins TRBV5-1 and TRBJ2-2; D ambiguous. The germline V and J ends were trimmed by 6 bases and 6 bases, with 12 bases remaining between them. The CDR3 consists of 13 residues. CDR1 is SGHRS, CDR2 YFSETQ, per germline. CDR3 nucleotide sequence: TGCGCCAGCAATTTAGAGTGGGCCGGGGAGCTGTTTTTT. Its translation is CASNLEWAGELFF.

The V call is TRBV2, the J call TRBJ1-6, with 9 bases identical to TRBD1. This CDR3 comprises 13 residues. The junction had 3 bases not matched to a gene; V was cut back by 8 bases and J by 7 bases. The germline V gene encodes CDR1 SNHLY and CDR2 FYNNEI. The CDR3 coding sequence is TGTGCCAGCGGGACAGGGACGAATTCACCCCTCCACTTT. Its protein is CASGTGTNSPLHF. The variable domain in full, with the rest retrieved from reference TRBV2 and TRBJ1-6, is EPEVTQTPSHQVTQMGQEVILRCVPISNHLYFYWYRQILGQKVEFLVSFYNNEISEKSEIFDDQFSVERPDGSNFTLKIRSTKLEDSAMYFCASGTGTNSPLHFGNGTRLTVT.

This clone appeared once. The gene calls are TRBV2 and TRBJ1-3; D is uncertain. Germline CDR1 is SNHLY and CDR2 is FYNNEI. CDR3 size: 12 residues. V was trimmed by 1 base and J by 16 bases, leaving 14 bases between them. DNA for the CDR3: TGTGCCAGCAGTGAAGGGTCACACTCCTGTTATTTT. Translation: CASSEGSHSCYF.

CDR3 sequence: CASSLWGGYEQYF. The CDR3, as DNA: TGTGCCAGCAGTTTGTGGGGGGGCTACGAGCAGTACTTC. The chain is built from TRBV5-4 and TRBJ2-7; 7 nucleotides match TRBD2. CDR1 and CDR2 from the germline V gene are SGHNT and YYREEE (reference sequence). Germline trimming cut 5 bases from V and 3 bases from J; bases unmatched to any gene: 5. The CDR3 extends over 13 amino acids.

The gene calls are TRBV7-2 and TRBJ1-2, with D unclear. The germline CDR1 and CDR2 sequences are SGHTA and FQGNSA. The CDR3 length is 14 residues. The V end lost 1 base, the J end lost 6 bases, and 12 bases lay between the germline ends. This CDR3 is CASSLGGGRDGYTF. CDR3 DNA: TGTGCCAGCAGCTTAGGGGGAGGGCGGGATGGCTACACCTTC.

This rearrangement joins TRBV28 to TRBJ1-5; D is perhaps TRBD1 (5 bases). This CDR3 spans 15 amino acids. V lost 6 bases to trimming and J lost 3 bases, with 15 bases between them. Germline V lookup: CDR1 MDHEN, CDR2 SYDVKM. CDR3: CASRPGTRLNQPQHF. The CDR3 DNA reads TGTGCCAGCAGGCCCGGGACCAGACTCAATCAGCCCCAGCATTTT. Based on the CDR3 plus reference TRBV28 and TRBJ1-5, the full variable domain is DVKVTQSSRYLVKRTGEKVFLECVQDMDHENMFWYRQDPGLGLRLIYFSYDVKMKEKGDIPEGYSVSREKKERFSLILESASTNQTSMYLCASRPGTRLNQPQHFGDGTRLSIL.

There are a few counts of this clone. The genes are TRBV6-1 and TRBJ2-7; TRBD2 is a possible D gene (5 bases). The germline V gene encodes CDR1 MNHNS and CDR2 SASEGT. The CDR3 has 15 residues. The V end lost 1 base, the J end lost 1 base, and 11 bases lay between the germline ends. In DNA, the CDR3 is TGTGCCAGCAGTGAAGATGGCGGGCATTCCTACGAGCAGTACTTC. Its protein is CASSEDGGHSYEQYF.

The J gene is TRBJ2-3, the V gene TRBV18; 8 positions agree with TRBD2. The CDR3 runs to 15 residues. CDR1 and CDR2 from the germline V gene are KGHSH and LQKENI. V gave up 5 bases and J gave up 2 bases; unmatched junction bases: 6. The CDR3 here is CASSTTGLATDTQYF. In DNA form, the CDR3 reads TGTGCCAGCTCAACGACCGGACTAGCCACAGATACGCAGTATTTT.

The chain recombines TRBV10-3 with TRBJ1-2; D remains ambiguous. V was trimmed by 10 bases and J by 1 base, leaving 13 bases between them. The CDR3 loop spans 13 amino acids. Germline CDR1 and CDR2: ENHRY and SYGVKD. CDR3 loop: CASQDGVNYGYTF. The CDR3 DNA reads as TGTGCCAGCCAGGACGGGGTTAACTATGGCTACACCTTC.

In DNA form, the CDR3 reads TGTGCCACCAAGGGTCCTAGCCTCGGGGAGGATGAGCAGTTCTTC. This translates into CATKGPSLGEDEQFF. The J gene is TRBJ2-1, the V gene TRBV24-1; D might be TRBD2 (6 bases). Deletions cut 8 bases from V and 8 bases from J, with 21 bases between. The CDR3 covers 15 residues. Germline CDR1 and CDR2: KGHDR and SFDVKD.